This TCR beta chain was recovered during a study of blood T cell repertoires in COVID-19. Study-level information: The origin of the acute and convalescent COVID-19 samples was the United States, Italy and Spain.

Only one count was recorded for this clone. The protocol was immunoSEQ multiplex PCR, while the TCRdb copy is restricted to in-frame clones and leaves out a portion. The sample shows about 71,000 clones, about nine tenths of them seen only once. This CDR3 contains 12 residues. Germline V CDR1 and CDR2: MDHEN, SYDVKM. V lost 5 bases to trimming and J lost 8 bases, with 12 bases between them. The specimen was peripheral blood. This TCR came from a woman in her late teens or twenties with acute or convalescent COVID-19. The chain carries TRBV28 and TRBJ1-2; D unclear. In nucleotides, the CDR3 is TGTGCCAGCAGTCCACGACGAGGGGGCTACACCTTC. It codes for CASSPRRGGYTF.